Listed here are 23 T cell receptor beta chains from one sample, sequenced in a study of blood T cell repertoires in COVID-19. Using immunoSEQ multiplex PCR, the repertoire was profiled, and TCRdb retains in-frame clones only, with some absent. Altogether 70,000 or so clones are present, approximately 89% being singletons, with the ten largest covering 8.5%. Sample: peripheral blood. Receptor source: a human donor in a cohort sampled during active COVID-19.

This clone has a handful of counts. The chain carries TRBV30 and TRBJ2-5, with 8 bases identical to TRBD2. Germline CDR1 GTSNPN, CDR2 SVGIG (reference sequence). The CDR3 totals 14 residues. The V gene end was trimmed by 5 bases and the J gene end by 2 bases; junction bases not matched to a gene: 7. The CDR3 reads CAWGRGLEQETQYF. The CDR3 nucleotides are TGTGCCTGGGGAAGGGGACTAGAACAAGAGACCCAGTACTTC.

This clone came up once. The rearrangement uses TRBV4-1 and TRBJ1-2; 7 bases match TRBD1. The CDR3 spans 17 residues. The junction had 13 bases not matched to a gene; V was cut back by 4 bases and J by 2 bases. Germline CDR1 reads MGHRA; CDR2 reads YSYEKL. The CDR3 coding sequence is TGCGCCAGCAGCCTCACGTCCGGGACAGTAAGCAACTATGGCTACACCTTC. Its protein product is CASSLTSGTVSNYGYTF.

The genes are TRBV6-5 and TRBJ1-1; D may be TRBD1 (6 bases). V was cut by 7 bases and J by 0 bases, with 9 bases left in between. The CDR3 runs to 13 residues. Per the germline V gene, CDR1 is MNHEY and CDR2 is SVGAGI. CDR3 DNA sequence: TGTGCCAGCACCAGGGGAATGAACACTGAAGCTTTCTTT. Amino acids: CASTRGMNTEAFF.

This chain connects TRBV28 to TRBJ2-7, with 9 bases aligning to TRBD2. CDR3 length: 14 amino acids. The V segment lost 6 bases and the J segment 3 bases; nucleotides outside the gene matches: 6. The V gene's germline CDR1 is MDHEN and CDR2 SYDVKM. The CDR3 sequence: CASRDTSGYYEQYF. The DNA for the CDR3 is TGTGCCAGCAGAGACACTAGCGGGTACTACGAGCAGTACTTC.

This chain links TRBV5-1 with TRBJ2-7; D perhaps matches TRBD2 (5 bases). V was clipped by 4 bases and J by 1 base, with 15 bases between them. The CDR3 is 15 residues long. Germline-derived CDR1 and CDR2 are SGHRS and YFSETQ. The CDR3 coding sequence is TGCGCCAGCAGCCTGTCGGGGTTAATGTCCTACGAGCAGTACTTC. It yields the protein CASSLSGLMSYEQYF. Full variable domain (rest looked up from reference TRBV5-1 and TRBJ2-7): KAGVTQTPRYLIKTRGQQVTLSCSPISGHRSVSWYQQTPGQGLQFLFEYFSETQRNKGNFPGRFSGRQFSNSRSEMNVSTLELGDSALYLCASSLSGLMSYEQYFGPGTRLTVT.

The chain has TRBV7-2 and TRBJ1-3; a weak D match, TRBD1 (6 bases). Germline CDR1 and CDR2: SGHTA and FQGNSA. Between the trimmed V and J ends, which lost 5 bases and 4 bases, there was a span of 24 bases. The CDR3 is made up of 18 amino acids. As DNA, the CDR3 is TGTGCCAGCAGCCTTACCCGGACAGAGGGATATAGGGGAAACACCATATATTTT. Translating gives CASSLTRTEGYRGNTIYF.

The gene calls are TRBV27 and TRBJ2-7; 9 positions agree with TRBD1. The junction had 10 bases not matched to a gene; V was cut back by 5 bases and J by 5 bases. Germline V gene data show CDR1 as MNHEY and CDR2 as SMNVEV (reference sequence). The CDR3 loop spans 15 amino acids. The CDR3 here is CASSPIPGQGHEQYF. The CDR3 DNA reads as TGTGCCAGCAGTCCCATTCCGGGACAGGGCCACGAGCAGTACTTC.

The rearrangement links TRBV5-4 to TRBJ1-5, with D perhaps TRBD1 (5 bases). The CDR3 covers 14 residues. Germline V gives CDR1 SGHNT, CDR2 YYREEE (reference sequence). The V end was cut by 0 bases, the J end by 1 base, with 5 bases between. CDR3 in DNA: TGTGCCAGCAGCTTGGACAGGAGCAATCAGCCCCAGCATTTT. Residues: CASSLDRSNQPQHF.

The rearrangement uses TRBV4-3 and TRBJ1-1; 9 nucleotides line up with TRBD1. With V trimmed by 2 bases and J by 4 bases, 8 bases remained unmatched. The CDR3 has 16 amino acids. Germline assignment: CDR1 LGHNA and CDR2 YSLEER. The CDR3 sequence: CASSQPTLTGGTEAFF. The CDR3, as DNA: TGCGCCAGCAGCCAACCAACATTGACAGGGGGCACTGAAGCTTTCTTT.

The V call is TRBV19, the J call TRBJ2-7, with D possibly matching TRBD1 (5 bases). V was cut by 7 bases and J by 5 bases, with 24 bases left in between. CDR1 LNHDA and CDR2 SQIVND come from the germline V gene (reference sequence). The CDR3 has 16 amino acids. The CDR3 sequence: CASTQWVGVPPDEQYF. The CDR3, as DNA: TGTGCCAGTACTCAATGGGTAGGGGTCCCCCCCGACGAGCAGTACTTC.

The rearrangement uses TRBV5-1 and TRBJ1-2; 9 bases map to TRBD1. The V and J ends lost 0 bases and 5 bases, in that order; junction bases with no gene match: 5. This CDR3 is built from 15 residues. From germline, CDR1 is SGHRS and CDR2 YFSETQ. CDR3 in DNA: TGCGCCAGCAGCTTGGGGACAGGGGTTGGTTATGGCTACACCTTC. Protein sequence: CASSLGTGVGYGYTF. Full variable domain (outside the CDR3, taken from reference TRBV5-1 and TRBJ1-2): KAGVTQTPRYLIKTRGQQVTLSCSPISGHRSVSWYQQTPGQGLQFLFEYFSETQRNKGNFPGRFSGRQFSNSRSEMNVSTLELGDSALYLCASSLGTGVGYGYTFGSGTRLTVV.

This chain connects TRBV12-3 or TRBV12-4 to TRBJ1-2, with TRBD1 matching 7 bases. The CDR3 length is 13 residues. J was trimmed by 4 bases and V by 2 bases; bases with no gene match: 1. This CDR3 is CASSLRTGYGYTF. In DNA, the CDR3 is TGTGCCAGCAGTTTACGGACAGGCTATGGCTACACCTTC.

The chain couples TRBV3-1 (or the pseudogene TRBV3-2) to TRBJ1-3; weak D call: TRBD1 (5 bases). Trimming took off 4 bases at V and 0 bases at J, with 16 bases between the two ends. CDR3 length: 17 amino acids. The germline V gene has CDR1 LGHDT and CDR2 YNNKEL (reference sequence). CDR3 loop: CASSPRQSRRSGNTIYF. CDR3 nucleotide sequence: TGTGCCAGCAGCCCTCGACAGTCCCGACGCTCTGGAAACACCATATATTTT.

The chain employs TRBV27 and TRBJ2-7; maybe TRBD2 (7 bases). Germline values: CDR1 MNHEY, CDR2 SMNVEV (reference sequence). This CDR3 spans 15 amino acids. V was pared by 8 bases and J by 2 bases, with 19 bases between. CDR3: CASGARGGYTYEQYF. As DNA, the CDR3 is TGTGCCAGCGGGGCGAGGGGGGGCTATACCTACGAGCAGTACTTC.

V is TRBV10-1 and J is TRBJ2-7; 14 positions agree with TRBD2. The CDR3 contains 19 residues. V lost 3 bases, J lost 5 bases, and 15 bases stayed unmatched. Germline V gene sequence: CDR1 WNHNN, CDR2 SYGVQD (reference sequence). CDR3 coding DNA: TGCGCCAGCAGTGAACCCGGGACTAGCGGGGGCCTCGCTAGGGACGAGCAGTACTTC. As protein: CASSEPGTSGGLARDEQYF.

CDR3 sequence (DNA): TGTGCCAGCAGCTGGGGGACAGGGGGCGATTACGAGCAGTACTTC. This translates into CASSWGTGGDYEQYF. The chain couples TRBV7-3 to TRBJ2-7; 12 nucleotides agree with TRBD1. CDR3 length: 15 amino acids. Germline loops: CDR1 SGHTA, CDR2 FQGTGA. The J segment lost 4 bases and the V segment lost 4 bases, leaving 5 bases of the junction unmatched.

This chain uses TRBV4-1 with TRBJ2-7, with 11 positions matching TRBD1. The CDR3 loop spans 15 amino acids. CDR1 is MGHRA, CDR2 YSYEKL, per germline. With 5 bases clipped from V and 3 bases from J, the junction kept 6 bases outside the gene matches. The CDR3 protein is CASSDPGTGGYEQYF. CDR3 bases: TGCGCCAGCAGCGACCCCGGGACAGGGGGCTACGAGCAGTACTTC.

This chain joins TRBV19 and TRBJ2-4, with TRBD2 matching 8 bases. The V segment lost 3 bases and the J segment 0 bases; nucleotides outside the gene matches: 7. CDR3 size: 17 residues. The germline gives CDR1 LNHDA, CDR2 SQIVND (reference sequence). This CDR3 reads CASSIPGGFLAKNIQYF. The DNA for the CDR3 is TGTGCCAGTAGTATCCCGGGGGGGTTCCTAGCCAAAAACATTCAGTACTTC.

V gene TRBV30 combines with J gene TRBJ1-1; D is possibly TRBD1 (5 bases). The CDR3 runs to 14 residues. Trimming left V 1 base short and J 1 base short, with 10 bases between. The germline V gene encodes CDR1 GTSNPN and CDR2 SVGIG (reference sequence). The DNA of the CDR3 is TGTGCCTGGAGTGCTCAACAGGAGAACACTGAAGCTTTCTTT. This gives the protein CAWSAQQENTEAFF.

Many counts were recorded for this clone. The CDR3 nucleotides read TGTGCCAGCAGTTACGTGCGGGGCTTCTCCTACGAGCAGTACTTC. Its translation: CASSYVRGFSYEQYF. The chain employs TRBV6-5 and TRBJ2-7; possible D gene TRBD2, 6 bases. Between the trimmed V and J ends, which lost 2 bases and 0 bases, there was a span of 11 bases. The CDR3 contains 15 residues. Germline values: CDR1 MNHEY, CDR2 SVGAGI.

The V and J genes are TRBV5-4 and TRBJ1-2, with D possibly TRBD1 on 5 matching bases. The V gene lost 2 bases and the J gene lost 3 bases, with 8 bases spanning the gap. Germline V gene lookup returns CDR1 SGHNT and CDR2 YYREEE (reference sequence). The CDR3 is 13 amino acids. The CDR3 coding sequence is TGTGCCAGCAGCTTACAGGTGGACTATGGCTACACCTTC. Residues: CASSLQVDYGYTF.

The chain combines TRBV19 with TRBJ2-7, with 8 bases matching TRBD2. Germline V CDR1 and CDR2: LNHDA, SQIVND (reference sequence). The CDR3 runs 14 residues. The trim removed 7 bases at V and 3 bases at J, leaving 8 bases unmatched. CDR3 DNA sequence: TGTGCCAGTAAGAAAAGCGGGGGTCTCTACGAGCAGTACTTC. Its protein product is CASKKSGGLYEQYF.

The chain links TRBV27 to TRBJ1-1, with D perhaps matching TRBD1 (6 bases). Trimming pared 7 bases from V and 1 base from J, leaving 10 bases between. Per germline, CDR1 MNHEY and CDR2 SMNVEV (reference sequence). The CDR3 runs to 13 residues. DNA for the CDR3: TGTGCCAGCAAGATACAGGGGAACACTGAAGCTTTCTTT. Translating it yields CASKIQGNTEAFF.